This passage covers 15 T cell receptor beta chains from one sample sequenced in a study of shared clonotypes between healthy human individuals. Measured with immunoSEQ multiplex PCR; TCRdb has only the in-frame clones, and not every one. Among about 1 million clones listed, about 77% were seen once. Sequenced material: memory CD4+ T cells sorted from blood. Subset in this sample: CD45RA-negative fraction. Every receptor here comes from a man between 18 and 29 years old in good health.

The V call is TRBV2, the J call TRBJ1-1; 12 bases line up with TRBD1. The CDR3 extends over 15 amino acids. Looked up from germline, CDR1 is SNHLY and CDR2 is FYNNEI. V was clipped by 5 bases and J by 4 bases; unmatched bases: 5. CDR3 coding DNA: TGTGCCAGCAGTAGGGGACAGGGGGCAGTCACTGAAGCTTTCTTT. Translating gives CASSRGQGAVTEAFF.

This chain connects TRBV9 to TRBJ1-2, with TRBD1 matching 9 bases. The V gene's germline CDR1 is SGDLS and CDR2 YYNGEE. This CDR3 is built from 15 residues. V trimming: 2 bases; J trimming: 5 bases; junction bases outside the gene matches: 7. CDR3 residues: CASSVGTGNRYGYTF. CDR3 in DNA: TGTGCCAGCAGCGTGGGGACAGGGAATAGATATGGCTACACCTTC.

This chain uses TRBV5-1 with TRBJ1-6; no clear D gene. This CDR3 is built from 18 residues. The V and J ends lost 0 bases and 0 bases respectively, with 13 bases between them. Germline lookup yields CDR1 SGHRS and CDR2 YFSETQ. CDR3 sequence (DNA): TGCGCCAGCAGCTTGGAGGGCCAGTCCTCCTCCTATAATTCACCCCTCCACTTT. Amino acids: CASSLEGQSSSYNSPLHF.

This chain joins TRBV6-6 and TRBJ1-3, with D perhaps matching TRBD1 (5 bases). This CDR3 contains 16 residues. Trimming took 5 bases from V and 0 from J, leaving 14 bases between them. CDR1 MNHNY and CDR2 SVGAGI come from the germline V gene (reference sequence). This CDR3 reads CASSRDGSNSGNTIYF. The CDR3, as DNA: TGTGCCAGCAGTCGGGACGGATCGAACTCTGGAAACACCATATATTTT.

About this clone: This clone may be a read error of a much larger clone one base away. The V gene is TRBV6-6, the J gene TRBJ2-7; D unresolved. Deletions cut 0 bases from V and 3 bases from J, with 6 bases between. In germline, CDR1 is MNHNY, CDR2 SVGAGI (reference sequence). This CDR3 is built from 13 residues. CDR3 sequence: CASSYSKNYEQYF. CDR3 in DNA: TGTGCCAGCAGTTACTCGAAAAACTACGAGCAGTACTTC.

This clone appeared once. The rearrangement uses TRBV5-1 and TRBJ1-2, with 7 bases that match TRBD1. CDR3 length: 14 residues. The ends lost 4 bases at V and 5 bases at J; junction bases unmatched: 8. Germline values: CDR1 SGHRS, CDR2 YFSETQ. For the CDR3, the DNA is TGCGCCAGCAGCCCGCCAGGACAGGCGTATGGCTACACCTTC. Its translation is CASSPPGQAYGYTF.

A note on this clone: Other DNA variants within this sample encode the same CDR3. The genes are TRBV30 and TRBJ2-7; D is perhaps TRBD1 (5 bases). The CDR3 has 11 residues. Trimming shortened V by 3 bases and J by 2 bases, and 5 bases separated the two germline ends. CDR1 and CDR2 from the germline V gene are GTSNPN and SVGIG (reference sequence). The CDR3 region is CAWRGAYEQYF. DNA of the CDR3: TGTGCCTGGAGAGGGGCCTACGAGCAGTACTTC.

This chain connects TRBV6-6 to TRBJ1-1, with unresolved D. Germline-derived CDR1 and CDR2 are MNHNY and SVGAGI (reference sequence). V was cut by 4 bases and J by 4 bases, with 13 bases left in between. The CDR3 is 14 amino acids. CDR3 nucleotides: TGTGCCAGCAGTTCCGCCGGAAGGGCCACTGAAGCTTTCTTT. Its translation is CASSSAGRATEAFF.

This chain links TRBV25-1 with TRBJ2-7; 9 nucleotides align to TRBD1. Germline V CDR1 and CDR2: MGHDK, SYGVNS. The CDR3 spans 14 residues. The J segment lost 6 bases and the V segment lost 8 bases, leaving 11 bases of the junction unmatched. The CDR3: CASRSPGQGSEQYF. CDR3 DNA: TGTGCCAGCCGGAGCCCGGGACAGGGCTCCGAGCAGTACTTC.

The chain uses TRBV11-2 and TRBJ2-5; unclear D gene. CDR3 length equals 15 residues. Per the germline V gene, CDR1 is SGHAT and CDR2 is FQNNGV. The V and J ends lost 7 bases and 1 base respectively, with 16 bases between them. The DNA for the CDR3 is TGTGCCAGCACCCCTTCCACGTGGTTCCAAGAGACCCAGTACTTC. It codes for CASTPSTWFQETQYF.

This clone was observed a few times. The chain recombines TRBV5-1 with TRBJ2-2; D possibly matches TRBD1 or TRBD2 (5 bases each). Per germline, CDR1 SGHRS and CDR2 YFSETQ. This CDR3 has 14 residues. Trimming removed 0 bases at V and 4 bases at J, with 7 bases between. The CDR3 reads CASSLGGATGELFF. CDR3 in DNA: TGCGCCAGCAGCTTGGGAGGGGCCACCGGGGAGCTGTTTTTT.

The chain couples TRBV11-2 to TRBJ1-4, with a possible D match to TRBD1 (5 bases). Germline assignment: CDR1 SGHAT and CDR2 FQNNGV. Deletions cut 0 bases from V and 7 bases from J, with 9 bases between. The CDR3 loop spans 14 amino acids. The CDR3: CASSLERGSEKLFF. CDR3 bases: TGTGCCAGCAGCTTAGAAAGGGGTTCTGAAAAACTGTTTTTT.

This clone was counted a few times. Other DNA sequences in the same sample also yield this CDR3. This chain connects TRBV5-1 to TRBJ1-1; D not certain. Trimming left V 0 bases short and J 0 bases short, with 9 bases between. Germline loops: CDR1 SGHRS, CDR2 YFSETQ. CDR3 size: 15 residues. The chain's CDR3 is CASSLAGSLNTEAFF. The CDR3 DNA is TGCGCCAGCAGCTTGGCCGGGTCCTTGAACACTGAAGCTTTCTTT.

The V call is TRBV4-3, the J call TRBJ1-2; D may be TRBD1 (5 bases). CDR1 and CDR2 (germline): LGHNA, YSLEER. This CDR3 contains 16 residues. Trimming pared 3 bases from V and 7 bases from J, leaving 21 bases between. CDR3 in amino acids: CASSQGRTVSVGGYTF. As DNA, the CDR3 is TGCGCCAGCAGCCAGGGGCGGACTGTCTCCGTAGGTGGCTACACCTTC.

This clone occurred once. This chain uses TRBV6-6 with TRBJ1-3; TRBD1 is a possible D gene (5 bases). V was trimmed by 0 bases and J by 0 bases, leaving 9 bases between them. The CDR3 sequence is 16 residues long. Germline V gene lookup returns CDR1 MNHNY and CDR2 SVGAGI (reference sequence). The CDR3 DNA is TGTGCCAGCAGTTACTCGACGGGGGGCTCTGGAAACACCATATATTTT. It is translated as CASSYSTGGSGNTIYF.